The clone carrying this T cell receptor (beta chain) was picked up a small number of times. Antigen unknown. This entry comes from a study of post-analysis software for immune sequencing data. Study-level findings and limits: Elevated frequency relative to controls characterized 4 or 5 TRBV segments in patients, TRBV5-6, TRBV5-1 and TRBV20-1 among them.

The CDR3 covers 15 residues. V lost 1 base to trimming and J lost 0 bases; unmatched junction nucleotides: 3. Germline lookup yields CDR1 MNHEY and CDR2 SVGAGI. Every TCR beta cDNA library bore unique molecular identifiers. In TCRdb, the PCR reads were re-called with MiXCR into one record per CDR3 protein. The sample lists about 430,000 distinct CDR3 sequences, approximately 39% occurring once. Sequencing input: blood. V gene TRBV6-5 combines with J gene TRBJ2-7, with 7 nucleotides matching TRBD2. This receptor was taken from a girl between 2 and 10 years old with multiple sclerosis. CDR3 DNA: TGTGCCAGCAGTTACTACGGCGGGAGCTCCTACGAGCAGTACTTC. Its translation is CASSYYGGSSYEQYF.